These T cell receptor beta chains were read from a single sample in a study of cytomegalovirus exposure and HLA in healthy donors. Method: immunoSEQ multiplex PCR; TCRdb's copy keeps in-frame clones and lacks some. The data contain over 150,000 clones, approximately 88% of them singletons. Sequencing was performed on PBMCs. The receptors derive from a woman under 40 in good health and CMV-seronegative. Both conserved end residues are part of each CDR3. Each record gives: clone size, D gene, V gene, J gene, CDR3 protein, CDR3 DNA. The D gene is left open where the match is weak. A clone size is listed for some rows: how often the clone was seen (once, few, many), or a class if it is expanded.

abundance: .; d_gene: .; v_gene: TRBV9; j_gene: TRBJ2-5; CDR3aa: CASSVGPEGETQYF; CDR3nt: TGTGCCAGCAGCGTCGGCCCCGAGGGAGAGACCCAGTACTTC
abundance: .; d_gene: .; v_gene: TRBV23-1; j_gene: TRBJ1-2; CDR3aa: CASSQRTGTNYGYTF; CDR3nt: TGCGCCAGCAGTCAAAGAACAGGGACGAACTATGGCTACACCTTC
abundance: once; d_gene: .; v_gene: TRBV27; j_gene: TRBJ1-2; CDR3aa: CASSFNRAGYGYTF; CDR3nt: TGTGCCAGCAGTTTTAACAGGGCGGGCTATGGCTACACCTTC
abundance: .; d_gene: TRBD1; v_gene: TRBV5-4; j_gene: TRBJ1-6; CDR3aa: CASSLIPTGASHTPLHF; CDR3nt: TGTGCCAGCAGCTTAATACCGACAGGGGCCTCCCACACACCCCTCCACTTT
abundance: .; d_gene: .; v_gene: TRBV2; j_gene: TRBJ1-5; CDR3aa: CATGQSNQPQHF; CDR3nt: TGTGCCACAGGACAGAGCAATCAGCCCCAGCATTTT
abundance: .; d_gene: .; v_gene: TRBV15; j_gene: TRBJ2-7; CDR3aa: CATSRPIERKHEQYF; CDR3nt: TGTGCCACCAGCAGACCGATCGAGCGCAAACACGAGCAGTACTTC
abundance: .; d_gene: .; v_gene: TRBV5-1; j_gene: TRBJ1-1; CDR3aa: CASSGALNTEAFF; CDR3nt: TGCGCCAGCAGCGGGGCCTTGAACACTGAAGCTTTCTTT
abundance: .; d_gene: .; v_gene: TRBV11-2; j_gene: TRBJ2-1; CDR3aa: CASTKEGDRNEQFF; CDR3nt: TGTGCCAGCACTAAAGAGGGGGATCGCAATGAGCAGTTCTTC
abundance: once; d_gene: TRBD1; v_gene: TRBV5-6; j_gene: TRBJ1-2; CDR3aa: CASSLGTGVNYGYTF; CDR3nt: TGTGCCAGCAGCTTGGGGACAGGGGTTAACTATGGCTACACCTTC
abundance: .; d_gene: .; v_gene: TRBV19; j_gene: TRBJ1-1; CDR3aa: CASSITGGGMNTEAFF; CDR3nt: TGTGCCAGTAGTATAACCGGGGGAGGCATGAACACTGAAGCTTTCTTT
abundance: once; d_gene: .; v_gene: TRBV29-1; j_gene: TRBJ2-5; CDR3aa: CSGRHQFQETQYF; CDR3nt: TGCAGCGGCCGACATCAGTTTCAAGAGACCCAGTACTTC
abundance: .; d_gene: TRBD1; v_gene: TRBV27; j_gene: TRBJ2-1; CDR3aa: CASSFRTGFPYNEQFF; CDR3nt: TGTGCCAGCAGTTTCCGGACAGGGTTCCCCTACAATGAGCAGTTCTTC
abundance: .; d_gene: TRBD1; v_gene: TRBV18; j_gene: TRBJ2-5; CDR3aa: CASSPGTDEETQYF; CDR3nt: TGTGCCAGCTCTCCCGGGACAGACGAAGAGACCCAGTACTTC
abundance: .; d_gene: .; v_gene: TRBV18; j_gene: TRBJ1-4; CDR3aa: CASSLRNEKLFF; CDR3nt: TGTGCCAGCTCGCTCCGGAATGAAAAACTGTTTTTT
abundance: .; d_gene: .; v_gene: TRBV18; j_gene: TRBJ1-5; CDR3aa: CASSPGRDQPQHF; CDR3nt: TGTGCCAGCTCCCCCGGTCGGGATCAGCCCCAGCATTTT
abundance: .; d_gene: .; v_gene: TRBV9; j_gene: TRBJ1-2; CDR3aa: CASSVTGSYGYTF; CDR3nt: TGTGCCAGCAGCGTGACAGGTTCCTATGGCTACACCTTC
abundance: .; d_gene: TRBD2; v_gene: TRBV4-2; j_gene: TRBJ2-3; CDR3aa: CASSQVTLAATDTQYF; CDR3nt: TGTGCCAGCAGCCAAGTAACCCTAGCGGCCACAGATACGCAGTATTTT
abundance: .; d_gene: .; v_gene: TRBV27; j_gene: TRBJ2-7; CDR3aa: CASSFGRNYEQYF; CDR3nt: TGTGCCAGCAGTTTTGGCCGAAACTACGAGCAGTACTTC